The 5 T cell receptor beta chains reported below all come from one sample, sequenced in a study of Graves' ophthalmopathy and Graves' hyperthyroidism. Amplification targeted the TCR beta CDR3 regions, with RNA transcripts as the source material. The workflow started with a first-round RT-PCR run with HTBI primers and then moved on to a second-round multiplex PCR. MiXCR, run by TCRdb on the multiplex PCR reads, gives a single entry per CDR3 protein. The sample consists of about 400,000 distinct CDR3 sequences, about 17% of them appearing once. Sequencing was performed on peripheral blood. These receptors came from a woman under 30 with Graves' ophthalmopathy.

This clonotype has ten or more counts. The rearrangement links TRBV28 to TRBJ2-7, with 14 bases matching TRBD2. Unmatched junction bases numbered 4, after V lost 6 bases and J lost 3 bases. Germline CDR1 MDHEN, CDR2 SYDVKM. The CDR3 runs 15 residues. This chain's CDR3 is CASRMTSGGVYEQYF. The CDR3 nucleotides are TGTGCCAGCAGGATGACTAGCGGGGGGGTCTACGAGCAGTACTTC.

This clonotype appeared many times. This chain joins TRBV30 and TRBJ1-2, with D uncertain. Germline V gives CDR1 GTSNPN, CDR2 SVGIG (reference sequence). Trimming took off 0 bases at V and 2 bases at J, with 7 bases between the two ends. CDR3 length equals 13 residues. DNA of the CDR3: TGTGCCTGGAGTGTCCCAGAGAACTATGGCTACACCTTC. It encodes CAWSVPENYGYTF.

This clonotype was detected ten times or more. This chain connects TRBV7-2 to TRBJ2-7; 9 nucleotides align to TRBD1. Per the germline V gene, CDR1 is SGHTA and CDR2 is FQGNSA. The CDR3 spans 16 residues. The J segment lost 0 bases and the V segment lost 5 bases, leaving 8 bases of the junction unmatched. The CDR3 loop reads CASSTTQGASSYEQYF. CDR3 nucleotide sequence: TGTGCCAGCAGCACTACACAGGGGGCCTCCTCCTACGAGCAGTACTTC.

This clonotype occurred many times. The chain links TRBV6-1 to TRBJ1-6; 10 positions agree with TRBD1. The ends lost 7 bases at V and 5 bases at J; junction bases unmatched: 5. The length of the CDR3 is 15 residues. In germline, CDR1 is MNHNS, CDR2 SASEGT. CDR3 sequence reads: CASKDGTGDNSPLHF. The CDR3 nucleotides read TGTGCCAGCAAAGACGGGACAGGGGATAATTCACCCCTCCACTTT.

In this sample, this clonotype turned up many times. The chain is built from TRBV24-1 and TRBJ2-5; the D is unclear. Trimming shortened V by 4 bases and J by 5 bases, and 4 bases separated the two germline ends. CDR1 KGHDR and CDR2 SFDVKD come from the germline V gene. The CDR3 covers 11 residues. In DNA form, the CDR3 reads TGTGCCACCAGTGACCGGGAGACCCAGTACTTC. The encoded protein is CATSDRETQYF.